A single sample is the source of the 26 T cell receptor beta chains below, sequenced in a study of T cells in narcolepsy. Profiling relied on immunoSEQ multiplex PCR, and the TCRdb table lists in-frame clones only, not all of them. The sample holds fewer than 40,000 clones, 70% to 85% seen once. The sequenced sample was CD45RA- memory CD4+ T cells from PBMCs. These receptor sequences come from a human donor with narcolepsy.

This sequence joins TRBV10-3 and TRBJ2-1, with a tentative D call TRBD2 (6 bases). Trimming stripped 9 bases from V and 8 bases from J, with 23 bases between. This CDR3 is 15 amino acids long. Germline CDR1 and CDR2: ENHRY and SYGVKD. CDR3 nucleotides: TGTGCCATTAAAAACTCGATGGGGGGAGGAGATGAGCAGTTCTTC. The encoded protein is CAIKNSMGGGDEQFF.

This clone was observed a single time. This rearrangement joins TRBV6-5 to TRBJ2-5; tentatively, D is TRBD1 (5 bases). The CDR3 extends over 14 amino acids. CDR1 and CDR2 (germline): MNHEY, SVGAGI. V shed 6 bases and J shed 5 bases, with 16 bases lying between them. The CDR3 here is CASRAGPSWETQYF. The CDR3 DNA reads as TGTGCCAGCAGAGCAGGGCCCAGCTGGGAGACCCAGTACTTC.

The rearrangement joins TRBV29-1 to TRBJ1-4, with D perhaps matching TRBD1 (6 bases). The CDR3 length is 15 residues. Trimming took off 7 bases at V and 4 bases at J, with 19 bases between the two ends. Germline values: CDR1 SQVTM, CDR2 ANQGSEA. CDR3 DNA sequence: TGCAGCGCGAACAGGGTGGGGGCCCTTAATGAAAAACTGTTTTTT. As protein: CSANRVGALNEKLFF.

The chain uses TRBV9 and TRBJ1-5, with a weak D call TRBD1 (6 bases). Deletions cut 7 bases from V and 3 bases from J, with 17 bases between. Germline assignment: CDR1 SGDLS and CDR2 YYNGEE. This CDR3 region has 15 residues. The CDR3 spells CASSPEGGINQPQHF. DNA of the CDR3: TGTGCCAGCTCCCCAGAGGGGGGGATCAATCAGCCCCAGCATTTT.

The gene calls are TRBV6-4 and TRBJ2-1; the match to TRBD2 covers 9 bases. J lost 8 bases, V lost 3 bases, and 5 bases had no gene match. The CDR3 totals 14 residues. From germline, CDR1 is MRHNA and CDR2 SNTAGT. Written as DNA, the CDR3 is TGTGCCAGCAGTGATAGCGGGGGCGGGGATGAGCAGTTCTTC. Translated: CASSDSGGGDEQFF.

The chain joins TRBV2 to TRBJ1-6; TRBD1 matches at 8 bases. The germline CDR1 and CDR2 sequences are SNHLY and FYNNEI. V was pared by 9 bases and J by 0 bases, with 10 bases of the junction left unmatched. The CDR3 consists of 17 residues. The CDR3 DNA reads as TGTGCCAGTATAAGACAGGGGACCCTCTCCTATAATTCACCCCTCCACTTT. It encodes CASIRQGTLSYNSPLHF.

This rearrangement joins TRBV18 to TRBJ2-7; 9 bases match TRBD1. CDR1 KGHSH and CDR2 LQKENI come from the germline V gene. V dropped 5 bases and J dropped 6; count of bases not matched to a gene: 2. The CDR3 runs 12 residues. In DNA form, the CDR3 reads TGTGCCAGCTCAACGGGACAGGGCGAGCAGTACTTC. Amino acid sequence: CASSTGQGEQYF.

The chain has TRBV11-1 and TRBJ1-1; D remains ambiguous. The germline gives CDR1 SGHAT, CDR2 FQDESV (reference sequence). Trimming took off 5 bases at V and 4 bases at J, with 11 bases between the two ends. The CDR3 runs 13 residues. The CDR3 DNA is TGTGCCAGCAGCGCCCAGGAGGGCACTGAAGCTTTCTTT. Translation gives CASSAQEGTEAFF. Filled out from reference TRBV11-1 and TRBJ1-1, the complete variable domain reads EAEVAQSPRYKITEKSQAVAFWCDPISGHATLYWYRQILGQGPELLVQFQDESVVDDSQLPKDRFSAERLKGVDSTLKIQPAELGDSAMYLCASSAQEGTEAFFGQGTRLTVV.

The chain recombines TRBV25-1 with TRBJ1-2; no definite D call. The CDR3 is 11 residues long. Germline V gives CDR1 MGHDK, CDR2 SYGVNS. V lost 2 bases to trimming and J lost 7 bases, with 5 bases between them. The CDR3 DNA follows: TGTGCCAGCAGTGAAAGTATTGGCTACACCTTC. Its protein product is CASSESIGYTF.

This clone appeared once. V and J are TRBV11-3 and TRBJ1-1; D remains ambiguous. The CDR3 contains 13 residues. Trimming took 3 bases from V and 6 from J, leaving 11 bases between them. The germline V gene has CDR1 SGHNT and CDR2 YENEEA. This chain's CDR3 is CASSLTRGSEAFF. The CDR3 nucleotides are TGTGCCAGCAGCTTGACCAGAGGGTCTGAAGCTTTCTTT.

This clone occurred a few times. The same CDR3 arises from other DNA sequences in this sample as well. V gene TRBV7-9 combines with J gene TRBJ2-5, with D perhaps TRBD2 (6 bases). The CDR3 sequence is 14 residues long. The V end was cut by 1 base, the J end by 4 bases, with 10 bases between. Germline V gives CDR1 SEHNR, CDR2 FQNEAQ (reference sequence). CDR3 nucleotides: TGTGCCAGCAGCTTAGGTTCCGGGGGAGAGACCCAGTACTTC. Translated: CASSLGSGGETQYF.

The V call is TRBV7-2, the J call TRBJ1-2; 9 positions match TRBD1. This CDR3 contains 15 residues. With V trimmed by 5 bases and J by 4 bases, 8 bases remained unmatched. Germline V gene lookup returns CDR1 SGHTA and CDR2 FQGNSA. CDR3 nucleotide sequence: TGTGCCAGCAGCCTCGAGGGGACAGGGTCCTATGGCTACACCTTC. This gives the protein CASSLEGTGSYGYTF.

The J gene is TRBJ2-3, the V gene TRBV5-1, with no clear D. CDR3 length equals 15 residues. Deletions cut 0 bases from V and 2 bases from J, with 10 bases between. The germline CDR1 and CDR2 sequences are SGHRS and YFSETQ. CDR3 protein: CASSLGPTPTDTQYF. CDR3 in DNA: TGCGCCAGCAGCTTGGGGCCAACACCCACAGATACGCAGTATTTT.

The chain joins TRBV6-5 to TRBJ2-7; 8 bases fit TRBD1. With 9 bases clipped from V and 2 bases from J, the junction kept 6 bases outside the gene matches. The CDR3 has 13 residues. Looked up from germline, CDR1 is MNHEY and CDR2 is SVGAGI. CDR3 loop: CASRTGTTYEQYF. The CDR3 DNA reads as TGTGCCAGTCGGACAGGGACAACCTACGAGCAGTACTTC.

This clone is a singleton in its sample. The chain recombines TRBV6-6 with TRBJ1-4; D not certain. Germline lookup yields CDR1 MNHNY and CDR2 SVGAGI (reference sequence). This CDR3 has 14 amino acids. With 4 bases removed from V and 0 bases from J, the gap between germline ends came to 6 bases. CDR3 coding DNA: TGTGCCAGCAGTTTAGCTGCAACTAATGAAAAACTGTTTTTT. Protein: CASSLAATNEKLFF.

The rearrangement joins TRBV27 to TRBJ1-6, with TRBD1 matching 9 bases. This CDR3 region has 14 residues. The germline V gene encodes CDR1 MNHEY and CDR2 SMNVEV (reference sequence). The junction had 4 bases not matched to a gene; V was cut back by 3 bases and J by 10 bases. The DNA for the CDR3 is TGTGCCAGCAGTTTCAGACAGGGGGGGTCACCCCTCCACTTT. Translation: CASSFRQGGSPLHF.

V and J are TRBV6-6 and TRBJ2-7; the D is unclear. V gave up 0 bases and J gave up 2 bases, with 11 bases separating them. CDR3 length equals 15 residues. CDR1 MNHNY and CDR2 SVGAGI come from the germline V gene (reference sequence). The DNA of the CDR3 is TGTGCCAGCAGTTACTCGAGTCAGGATGCCTACGAGCAGTACTTC. Amino acid sequence: CASSYSSQDAYEQYF.

The chain links TRBV5-1 to TRBJ1-4; D is unclear. The germline V and J ends were trimmed by 0 bases and 4 bases, with 7 bases remaining between them. The CDR3 contains 14 residues. CDR1 and CDR2 (germline): SGHRS, YFSETQ. In nucleotides, the CDR3 is TGCGCCAGCAGCTTGGACAGCCATAATGAAAAACTGTTTTTT. It codes for CASSLDSHNEKLFF.

For this clone: Sequence at one end of the junction differs from germline and may be a read error. This sample also contains other DNA sequences that code for the same CDR3. The CDR3 DNA is TGTGCCAGTGGTTTGGACAGGAACACAGATACGCAGTATTTT. The encoded protein is CASGLDRNTDTQYF. The chain has TRBV12-5 and TRBJ2-3, with TRBD1 matching over 7 bases. This CDR3 region has 14 residues. The germline V gene has CDR1 LGHNT and CDR2 FRNRAP.

The V and J genes are TRBV19 and TRBJ1-4, with TRBD1 as a possible D gene (6 bases). This CDR3 has 14 amino acids. CDR1 is LNHDA and CDR2 is SQIVND in the germline V gene (reference sequence). V lost 7 bases and J 0 bases, leaving 9 bases between the germline ends. The CDR3 DNA sequence: TGTGCCAGTACTAACAGGGCAACTAATGAAAAACTGTTTTTT. It yields the protein CASTNRATNEKLFF.

V and J are TRBV6-5 and TRBJ1-4; D might be TRBD1 (6 bases). The CDR3 sequence is 16 residues long. Trimming left V 2 bases short and J 8 bases short, with 18 bases between. Germline loops: CDR1 MNHEY, CDR2 SVGAGI. The CDR3 region is CASSYRRYGGLEKLFF. CDR3 bases: TGTGCCAGCAGTTACCGCAGATACGGGGGCCTCGAAAAACTGTTTTTT.

The chain has TRBV23-1 and TRBJ2-1; TRBD1 agrees at 10 bases. TRBV23-1 is annotated as an ORF whose role is uncertain. The CDR3 has 20 residues. V lost 0 bases, J lost 6 bases, and 17 bases stayed unmatched. The CDR3 region is CASSQSPGTGVFRHFNEQFF. Written as DNA, the CDR3 is TGCGCCAGCAGTCAATCCCCCGGGACAGGGGTCTTTAGACACTTCAATGAGCAGTTCTTC.

This chain links TRBV19 with TRBJ1-2, with 9 bases aligning to TRBD1. With V trimmed by 10 bases and J by 5 bases, 8 bases remained unmatched. The CDR3 runs to 13 residues. Germline assignment: CDR1 LNHDA and CDR2 SQIVND (reference sequence). CDR3 nucleotides: TGTGCCACGACGGACAGGGGAGAATATGGCTACACCTTC. This gives the protein CATTDRGEYGYTF.

The chain employs TRBV5-6 and TRBJ1-1, with D unresolved. Trimming removed 5 bases at V and 6 bases at J, with 14 bases between. The CDR3 sequence is 13 residues long. Germline CDR1 is SGHDT and CDR2 is YYEEEE. For the CDR3, the DNA is TGTGCCAGCAGTGTAAGAGGGATCGCTGAAGCTTTCTTT. Amino acids: CASSVRGIAEAFF.

The genes are TRBV6-5 and TRBJ1-2; D gene unclear. The CDR3 is made up of 12 amino acids. Deletions cut 5 bases from V and 8 bases from J, with 12 bases between. Germline V gene sequence: CDR1 MNHEY, CDR2 SVGAGI. The CDR3 region has the DNA TGTGCCAGCAGTGAACGTCCTGGGGGCTACACCTTC. Its protein product is CASSERPGGYTF.

The V gene is TRBV4-1, the J gene TRBJ2-1; D is possibly TRBD1 (5 bases). Germline CDR1 and CDR2: MGHRA and YSYEKL. The length of the CDR3 is 16 residues. Deletions cut 0 bases from V and 7 bases from J, with 16 bases between. The CDR3, as DNA: TGCGCCAGCAGCCAAGATGGGGCTGCCAGGCCGAATGAGCAGTTCTTC. Encoded protein: CASSQDGAARPNEQFF.